This T cell receptor (beta chain) originates from a study of T-cell memory formation after mild COVID-19. Regarding the study as a whole: Clones contracting across day 15 to 85 had a balanced CD4/CD8 profile; later expanding clones leaned CD4+. Some SARS-CoV-2-responding clones were already detected in memory before infection. Researchers report contracting CD4+ clones mostly in CM and EM, with CD8+ clones in EMRA.

From 5'RACE with constant-segment primers came TCR alpha and TCR beta cDNA libraries that carried sample barcodes and UMIs. TCRdb recomputed calls from the 5' RACE reads with MiXCR, one row per CDR3 protein. The top ten clones hold 20% to 25% of a sample with about 410,000 distinct CDR3 sequences, 18% of them seen once. This clonotype was detected many times. Its matching antigen is unknown. One end of the junction is discordant with germline, which a read error may explain. This CDR3 comprises 12 residues. CDR1 is SGHRS, CDR2 YFSETQ, per germline. The receptor comes from a man younger than 35 who had mild COVID-19 (a few samples of this study predate the infection). Cell type and time point are not known. The chain uses TRBV5-1 and TRBJ1-2; D remains ambiguous. The sequenced sample was PBMCs or a T cell subset sorted from them (not recorded which). CDR3: CASSLEGGGYTF. Written as DNA, the CDR3 is TGTGCCAGCAGCTTAGAGGGCGGCGGCTACACCTTC. The variable domain in full, with the rest retrieved from reference TRBV5-1 and TRBJ1-2, is KAGVTQTPRYLIKTRGQQVTLSCSPISGHRSVSWYQQTPGQGLQFLFEYFSETQRNKGNFPGRFSGRQFSNSRSEMNVSTLELGDSALYLCASSLEGGGYTFGSGTRLTVV.